Listed here are 27 T cell receptor beta chains from one sample, sequenced in a study of T cells after yellow fever vaccination. TCRdb ran MiXCR on the 5' RACE reads and lists one entry per CDR3 protein. The sample includes some 670,000 distinct CDR3 sequences, over 9% of them seen just once. Source: PBMCs, taken on the day of the yellow fever booster vaccination. Receptors were obtained from a man in his thirties or forties who received the YFV17D yellow fever vaccine.

This clonotype was observed a handful of times. The chain carries TRBV5-1 and TRBJ2-6; D gene unclear. Germline V gives CDR1 SGHRS, CDR2 YFSETQ. The CDR3 contains 18 residues. Trimming took 2 bases from V and 0 from J, leaving 15 bases between them. The CDR3 spells CASSFSEVGYSGANVLTF. CDR3 DNA: TGCGCCAGCAGCTTTTCCGAGGTGGGCTACTCTGGGGCCAACGTCCTGACTTTC.

This clonotype occurred a few times. The junction departs from germline at one end; a sequencing error may be responsible. The chain is built from TRBV3-1 and TRBJ2-7; D remains unclear. The CDR3 is made up of 11 amino acids. CDR1 is LGHDT and CDR2 is YNNKEL in the germline V gene (reference sequence). CDR3 in DNA: TGTGCCAGCAGCCAAGGATACGGGCAGTACTTC. This codes for CASSQGYGQYF.

This clonotype has just a few counts. The chain employs TRBV13 and TRBJ2-1, with 7 positions matching TRBD2. This CDR3 is built from 14 residues. The germline gives CDR1 PRHDT, CDR2 FYEKMQ (reference sequence). V was clipped by 4 bases and J by 7 bases; unmatched bases: 7. CDR3 DNA sequence: TGTGCCAGCAGCTCTAGGACTAGTTCGAATGAGCAGTTCTTC. The encoded protein is CASSSRTSSNEQFF.

This clonotype appeared a few times. As DNA, the CDR3 is TGTGCCAGCAGCCAAATGTACCGGGAGACCCAGTACTTC. It is translated as CASSQMYRETQYF. V usage is TRBV14 and J usage is TRBJ2-5; D gene uncertain. CDR1 and CDR2 (germline): SGHDN, FVKESK. CDR3 length equals 13 residues. V was trimmed by 2 bases and J by 5 bases, leaving 9 bases between them.

This clonotype was observed a handful of times. The V and J genes are TRBV29-1 and TRBJ2-7, with D tentatively TRBD2 (6 bases). Trimming left V 7 bases short and J 6 bases short, with 13 bases between. CDR1 and CDR2 (germline): SQVTM, ANQGSEA. The CDR3 runs 11 residues. The CDR3 region is CSGGTSSEQYF. The CDR3 DNA sequence: TGCAGCGGCGGGACCTCCAGCGAGCAGTACTTC.

This clonotype was seen only a few times. The chain employs TRBV5-6 and TRBJ1-1; 7 nucleotides match TRBD1. The CDR3 is 13 amino acids. J lost 7 bases, V lost 3 bases, and 6 bases had no gene match. Germline lookup yields CDR1 SGHDT and CDR2 YYEEEE. As DNA, the CDR3 is TGTGCCAGCAGCTCGCGACAGGGCCGTGAAGCTTTCTTT. The encoded protein is CASSSRQGREAFF.

V and J are TRBV6-2 or TRBV6-3 and TRBJ2-1; TRBD2 matches 14 bases. V shed 6 bases and J 4 bases; nucleotides not matched to a gene: 8. Germline V gives CDR1 MNHEY, CDR2 SVGEGT. This CDR3 has 17 amino acids. CDR3 region: CASSSTSGRGIYNEQFF. As DNA, the CDR3 is TGTGCCAGCAGCTCGACTAGCGGGAGGGGGATTTACAATGAGCAGTTCTTC.

This clonotype was found a few times. This sequence joins TRBV24-1 and TRBJ2-3; the D is unclear. Per germline, CDR1 KGHDR and CDR2 SFDVKD. The CDR3 contains 14 residues. Trimming left V 4 bases short and J 6 bases short, with 13 bases between. CDR3 sequence: CATSDPSQIDTQYF. CDR3 sequence (DNA): TGTGCCACCAGTGACCCGAGCCAGATTGATACGCAGTATTTT.

V and J are TRBV15 and TRBJ1-4; TRBD1 matches 7 bases. Trimming took 0 bases from V and 5 from J; bases not matched to a gene: 6. The CDR3 is 16 amino acids. Germline V gene sequence: CDR1 LNHNV, CDR2 YYDKDF (reference sequence). The DNA of the CDR3 is TGTGCCACCAGCAGAGAACCCGGGACAGTAAATGAAAAACTGTTTTTT. Amino acids: CATSREPGTVNEKLFF.

This clonotype was counted between two and nine times. The rearrangement uses TRBV25-1 and TRBJ1-4; perhaps TRBD1 as D (5 bases). The CDR3 is 16 amino acids. V was trimmed by 5 bases and J by 5 bases, leaving 18 bases between them. Germline CDR1 and CDR2: MGHDK and SYGVNS. This CDR3 reads CASSPTSGTGNEKLFF. The CDR3 nucleotides read TGTGCCAGCAGTCCAACCTCCGGGACGGGGAATGAAAAACTGTTTTTT.

The chain has TRBV5-1 and TRBJ2-3; tentative D call: TRBD2 (5 bases). CDR1 is SGHRS, CDR2 YFSETQ, per germline. This CDR3 spans 15 amino acids. Trimming pared 2 bases from V and 0 bases from J, leaving 10 bases between. CDR3 residues: CASSFSPGSTDTQYF. The CDR3 region has the DNA TGCGCCAGCAGCTTTTCTCCGGGGAGCACAGATACGCAGTATTTT. Using reference TRBV5-1 and TRBJ2-3 for the parts outside the CDR3, the full variable domain is KAGVTQTPRYLIKTRGQQVTLSCSPISGHRSVSWYQQTPGQGLQFLFEYFSETQRNKGNFPGRFSGRQFSNSRSEMNVSTLELGDSALYLCASSFSPGSTDTQYFGPGTRLTVL.

Many counts were recorded for this clonotype. The chain is built from TRBV12-3 or TRBV12-4 and TRBJ2-7; 7 bases are shared with TRBD1. With V trimmed by 6 bases and J by 0 bases, 5 bases remained unmatched. The CDR3 covers 14 residues. CDR3 nucleotide sequence: TGTGCCAGCAGCGACAGGGCTCACTCCTACGAGCAGTACTTC. The encoded protein is CASSDRAHSYEQYF.

CDR3 nucleotides: TGTGCCAGCAGCTTAGGCAACAGGGTTCCAGATACGCAGTATTTT. It is translated as CASSLGNRVPDTQYF. This chain joins TRBV7-2 and TRBJ2-3; possible D gene TRBD1, 6 bases. The CDR3 has 15 residues. V lost 1 base, J lost 4 bases, and 12 bases lay in between. Germline assignment: CDR1 SGHTA and CDR2 FQGNSA.

V and J are TRBV5-6 and TRBJ2-5, with a possible D match to TRBD1 (5 bases). V gave up 3 bases and J gave up 5 bases, with 23 bases separating them. The CDR3 runs 17 residues. Germline values: CDR1 SGHDT, CDR2 YYEEEE. CDR3 amino acids: CASSSTENGVGWETQYF. The DNA for the CDR3 is TGTGCCAGCAGCTCGACAGAGAACGGTGTGGGGTGGGAGACCCAGTACTTC.

This clonotype was observed a handful of times. The gene calls are TRBV28 and TRBJ2-2; tentatively, D is TRBD2 (6 bases). V was shortened by 5 bases and J by 6 bases, with 13 bases between the two germline ends. The germline V gene has CDR1 MDHEN and CDR2 SYDVKM. This CDR3 comprises 14 residues. The CDR3 nucleotides are TGTGCCAGCAGTCTAATGGACTACGCCGGGGAGCTGTTTTTT. As protein: CASSLMDYAGELFF.

The chain joins TRBV6-2 or TRBV6-3 to TRBJ2-7; a weak D match, TRBD2 (5 bases). CDR3 length: 16 amino acids. The V gene's germline CDR1 is MNHEY and CDR2 SVGEGT. V was trimmed by 6 bases and J by 5 bases, leaving 23 bases between them. CDR3 in DNA: TGTGCCAGCAGCTACCGACGGCGTTCGGGGAGCCACGAGCAGTACTTC. The encoded protein is CASSYRRRSGSHEQYF.

This clonotype was observed a few times. The chain combines TRBV3-1 with TRBJ2-5; possible D gene TRBD1, 5 bases. The CDR3 is 13 amino acids. The germline gives CDR1 LGHDT, CDR2 YNNKEL (reference sequence). Trimming left V 4 bases short and J 1 base short, with 7 bases between. CDR3 in amino acids: CASSPDIQETQYF. The CDR3 nucleotides are TGTGCCAGCAGCCCGGACATCCAAGAGACCCAGTACTTC.

In its sample, this clonotype was seen a few times. V usage is TRBV20-1 and J usage is TRBJ1-4, with unresolved D. The CDR3 has 12 residues. V was pared by 3 bases and J by 5 bases, with 7 bases between. Germline V CDR1 and CDR2: DFQATT, SNEGSKA (reference sequence). The CDR3 sequence is CSARRLNEKLFF. The DNA for the CDR3 is TGCAGTGCTAGGAGATTAAATGAAAAACTGTTTTTT.

J is TRBJ2-1 and V is TRBV20-1; no definite D call. CDR1 and CDR2 from the germline V gene are DFQATT and SNEGSKA (reference sequence). Between the trimmed V and J ends, which lost 1 base and 2 bases, there was a span of 18 bases. CDR3 length: 17 amino acids. The CDR3 is CSARGQLSATPYNEQFF. The CDR3, as DNA: TGCAGTGCTAGAGGTCAGCTCTCGGCGACACCCTACAATGAGCAGTTCTTC.

The V and J genes are TRBV9 and TRBJ2-1; 11 bases are shared with TRBD2. In germline, CDR1 is SGDLS, CDR2 YYNGEE. V was clipped by 0 bases and J by 6 bases; unmatched bases: 11. The CDR3 runs 18 residues. Written as DNA, the CDR3 is TGTGCCAGCAGCGTAGTTCCTTCTCGTCTAGCGGGAGGCAATGAGCAGTTCTTC. Translating gives CASSVVPSRLAGGNEQFF.

This clonotype was picked up a small number of times. This sequence joins TRBV5-1 and TRBJ2-1; 7 nucleotides agree with TRBD1. The CDR3 length is 14 residues. Losses at the gene ends were 3 bases for V and 7 bases for J; bases not matched to a gene: 7. In germline, CDR1 is SGHRS, CDR2 YFSETQ. The CDR3 coding sequence is TGCGCCAGCAGCTCCGGAACAGGGGAGAATGAGCAGTTCTTC. Residues: CASSSGTGENEQFF.

This clonotype was seen ten or more times. The chain employs TRBV7-9 and TRBJ1-5; D call uncertain. V was clipped by 0 bases and J by 10 bases, with 16 bases between them. CDR1 is SEHNR, CDR2 FQNEAQ, per germline (reference sequence). The CDR3 consists of 15 residues. The CDR3 sequence: CASSLAGPDIGPQHF. The CDR3 nucleotides read TGTGCCAGCAGCTTAGCTGGACCCGACATCGGACCCCAGCATTTT.

This clonotype was seen only a few times. This rearrangement joins TRBV20-1 to TRBJ2-1; possibly TRBD1 for D (6 bases). This CDR3 region has 13 residues. The V end lost 3 bases, the J end lost 3 bases, and 9 bases lay between the germline ends. Germline values: CDR1 DFQATT, CDR2 SNEGSKA (reference sequence). This chain's CDR3 is CSARGAIYNEQFF. CDR3 bases: TGCAGTGCTAGGGGGGCGATCTACAATGAGCAGTTCTTC.

This clonotype has just a few counts. The chain employs TRBV7-6 and TRBJ2-1; TRBD2 matches at 9 bases. The V gene end was trimmed by 4 bases and the J gene end by 1 base; junction bases not matched to a gene: 5. Germline V lookup: CDR1 SGHVS, CDR2 FNYEAQ. There are 16 residues in the CDR3. The CDR3 DNA is TGTGCCAGCAGCTGGACTCTAGCGGGGTCCTACAATGAGCAGTTCTTC. Translating gives CASSWTLAGSYNEQFF. The whole variable domain, remainder taken from reference TRBV7-6 and TRBJ2-1, is GAGVSQSPRYKVTKRGQDVALRCDPISGHVSLYWYRQALGQGPEFLTYFNYEAQQDKSGLPNDRFSAERPEGSISTLTIQRTEQRDSAMYRCASSWTLAGSYNEQFFGPGTRLTVL.

For the CDR3, the DNA is TGTGCCAGCAGCTTAGACAGGGGGCGCAACCCGTTCTTC. Translating gives CASSLDRGRNPFF. The chain employs TRBV7-2 and TRBJ2-1, with TRBD1 matching 9 bases. The junction had 7 bases not matched to a gene; V was cut back by 1 base and J by 15 bases. CDR3 length equals 13 residues. Germline V gene lookup returns CDR1 SGHTA and CDR2 FQGNSA.

The V gene is TRBV15, the J gene TRBJ2-3; D gene unclear. V was cut by 7 bases and J by 1 base, with 9 bases left in between. This CDR3 contains 13 residues. The germline V gene encodes CDR1 LNHNV and CDR2 YYDKDF (reference sequence). The CDR3 bases are TGTGCCACCACGACCGGAGGCACAGATACGCAGTATTTT. Translating it yields CATTTGGTDTQYF.

The chain uses TRBV4-1 and TRBJ1-3, with D uncertain. Trimming took off 4 bases at V and 0 bases at J, with 10 bases between the two ends. The CDR3 loop spans 15 amino acids. CDR1 is MGHRA, CDR2 YSYEKL, per germline. The CDR3 loop is CASSRSISSGNTIYF. DNA of the CDR3: TGCGCCAGCAGCCGGAGCATTTCCTCTGGAAACACCATATATTTT.